A single sample is the source of the 13 T cell receptor beta chains below, sequenced in a study of PD-L1 blockade in urothelial cancer. Specified time point: pretreatment peripheral blood. Here immunoSEQ multiplex PCR was the method, and the copy in TCRdb shows in-frame clones only, minus some. The sample has about 95,000 clones; around 90% are singletons. Sequences were derived from PBMCs, sampled around atezolizumab (anti-PD-L1) treatment. The receptors come from a man aged 55 to 69 with urothelial cancer.

This clone showed up just once. The chain joins TRBV5-5 to TRBJ1-1; D may be TRBD1 (5 bases). In germline, CDR1 is SGHKS, CDR2 YYEKEE (reference sequence). Trimming took 1 base from V and 4 from J, leaving 14 bases between them. The CDR3 is made up of 15 amino acids. The CDR3 loop reads CASSLTGTGSTEAFF. The CDR3 DNA reads TGTGCCAGCAGCTTGACCGGGACCGGGAGCACTGAAGCTTTCTTT.

This chain joins TRBV30 and TRBJ2-3; a weak D match, TRBD2 (5 bases). Germline V gives CDR1 GTSNPN, CDR2 SVGIG (reference sequence). The length of the CDR3 is 12 residues. Trimming stripped 6 bases from V and 9 bases from J, with 16 bases between. Here the CDR3 reads CACSATADTQYF. CDR3 bases: TGTGCCTGCTCCGCCACAGCGGACACGCAGTATTTT.

V is TRBV30 and J is TRBJ2-5; no definite D call. V was trimmed by 2 bases and J by 3 bases, leaving 10 bases between them. This CDR3 has 13 residues. Germline CDR1 reads GTSNPN; CDR2 reads SVGIG (reference sequence). The CDR3 is CAWSLLSEETQYF. CDR3 DNA sequence: TGTGCCTGGAGTTTGCTCAGCGAAGAGACCCAGTACTTC.

V gene TRBV7-2 combines with J gene TRBJ1-4, with a tentative D call TRBD1 (5 bases). Germline V gives CDR1 SGHTA, CDR2 FQGNSA. The CDR3 consists of 18 residues. The V gene lost 1 base and the J gene lost 4 bases, with 19 bases spanning the gap. DNA for the CDR3: TGTGCCAGCAGCTTAGTCATCGGGGGGGGGAAGGATAATGAAAAACTGTTTTTT. This gives the protein CASSLVIGGGKDNEKLFF. Full variable domain (outside the CDR3, taken from reference TRBV7-2 and TRBJ1-4): GAGVSQSPSNKVTEKGKDVELRCDPISGHTALYWYRQSLGQGLEFLIYFQGNSAPDKSGLPSDRFSAERTGGSVSTLTIQRTQQEDSAVYLCASSLVIGGGKDNEKLFFGSGTQLSVL.

The chain couples TRBV28 to TRBJ2-1; 11 bases align to TRBD2. Germline trimming cut 6 bases from V and 5 bases from J; bases unmatched to any gene: 9. CDR3 size: 16 residues. CDR1 MDHEN and CDR2 SYDVKM come from the germline V gene. This CDR3 reads CASRTSSGRTDNEQFF. The CDR3 DNA is TGTGCCAGCAGGACCTCTAGCGGGAGGACCGACAATGAGCAGTTCTTC.

The chain joins TRBV19 to TRBJ2-7, with 10 bases lining up with TRBD2. V gave up 5 bases and J gave up 3 bases; unmatched junction bases: 4. CDR1 is LNHDA, CDR2 SQIVND, per germline (reference sequence). The CDR3 consists of 14 residues. The CDR3 is CASSASGGVYEQYF. The CDR3, as DNA: TGTGCCAGTAGTGCGAGCGGGGGGGTCTACGAGCAGTACTTC.

The V call is TRBV29-1, the J call TRBJ2-7; tentative D call: TRBD2 (6 bases). CDR1 SQVTM and CDR2 ANQGSEA come from the germline V gene. CDR3 size: 11 residues. CDR3 in amino acids: CSVGSTYEQYF. CDR3 coding DNA: TGCAGTGTCGGGAGCACCTACGAGCAGTACTTC.

The V call is TRBV9, the J call TRBJ2-7; D unclear. The CDR3 totals 14 residues. Between the trimmed V and J ends, which lost 4 bases and 2 bases, there was a span of 13 bases. CDR1 is SGDLS, CDR2 YYNGEE, per germline. The CDR3 sequence is CASSPQWPPYEQYF. The CDR3 nucleotides read TGTGCCAGCAGCCCCCAGTGGCCCCCCTACGAGCAGTACTTC.

The J gene is TRBJ2-2, the V gene TRBV29-1; 11 bases align to TRBD2. The germline V gene encodes CDR1 SQVTM and CDR2 ANQGSEA. V shed 6 bases and J 7 bases; nucleotides not matched to a gene: 7. The CDR3 totals 14 residues. CDR3 sequence: CSVQTSGVDGELFF. The DNA for the CDR3 is TGCAGCGTCCAGACTAGCGGGGTCGACGGGGAGCTGTTTTTT.

This chain connects TRBV4-1 to TRBJ1-1; 10 nucleotides agree with TRBD1. This CDR3 region has 20 residues. Trimming cost V 0 bases and J 7 bases; bases outside gene matches: 20. Germline lookup yields CDR1 MGHRA and CDR2 YSYEKL. CDR3 region: CASSQDPKQLRDRGVYEAFF. In nucleotides, the CDR3 is TGCGCCAGCAGCCAAGATCCAAAACAGTTGCGGGACAGGGGCGTTTATGAAGCTTTCTTT.

The chain recombines TRBV7-2 with TRBJ2-3; possible D gene TRBD2, 5 bases. Germline CDR1 SGHTA, CDR2 FQGNSA. V was clipped by 1 base and J by 2 bases, with 13 bases between them. The CDR3 length is 16 residues. This CDR3 reads CASSLGGARVTDTQYF. CDR3 bases: TGTGCCAGCAGCTTAGGGGGAGCTAGAGTCACAGATACGCAGTATTTT.

This chain uses TRBV4-3 with TRBJ2-1; possibly TRBD1 for D (6 bases). V was trimmed by 2 bases and J by 8 bases, leaving 16 bases between them. Germline CDR1 LGHNA, CDR2 YSLEER. The length of the CDR3 is 15 residues. The CDR3: CASSQTGHSSDEQFF. The CDR3 region has the DNA TGCGCCAGCAGCCAAACGGGACATTCTTCCGATGAGCAGTTCTTC.

This clone was seen a single time. The chain is built from TRBV4-2 and TRBJ2-5; 9 nucleotides match TRBD2. The CDR3 totals 17 residues. V was clipped by 3 bases and J by 5 bases; unmatched bases: 13. CDR1 is LGHNA and CDR2 is YNFKEQ in the germline V gene. The CDR3 nucleotides read TGTGCCAGCAGCCACAGTCCGGCGGGGGCGGGAGGGGAGACCCAGTACTTC. This gives the protein CASSHSPAGAGGETQYF.